Listed here are 25 T cell receptor beta chains from one sample, sequenced in a study of tumor-infiltrating lymphocytes in primary liver carcinoma. Constant-region priming of around 500 ng total RNA yielded TCR beta cDNA. Slightly modified ARM-PCR served as the procedure for the TCR beta libraries. These libraries came from three rounds of nested multiplex PCR. The opening two PCR rounds, approximately 10 cycles each, paired TRBV1-TRBV30 forward primers with a C-beta reverse primer. TCRdb itself ran the multiplex PCR reads through MiXCR, one entry per CDR3 protein. Here the sample spans some 200,000 distinct CDR3 sequences, almost 65% being singletons. RNA was extracted from whole blood without cell sorting, alongside germline DNA. The material sequenced was peripheral blood. These receptors came from a woman aged 55-69 years with primary liver carcinoma and hepatitis B virus infection.

As concerns this clonotype: A single base separates this from a much larger clone, so it may be a read error. The J gene is TRBJ1-1, the V gene TRBV12-3 or TRBV12-4, with TRBD1 identical over 8 bases. The CDR3 has 16 amino acids. CDR3: CASSRPKGQGFTEAVF. CDR3 sequence (DNA): TGTGCCAGCAGTCGACCAAAAGGACAGGGATTCACTGAAGCTGTCTTT.

This clonotype was counted once. The rearrangement uses TRBV5-5 and TRBJ1-6; tentative D call: TRBD1 (6 bases). The germline V gene has CDR1 SGHKS and CDR2 YYEKEE (reference sequence). This CDR3 comprises 14 residues. V shed 6 bases and J shed 7 bases, with 14 bases lying between them. This CDR3 is CASIPDRTNSPLHF. Here the CDR3 DNA reads TGTGCCAGCATTCCGGACAGAACAAATTCACCCCTCCACTTT.

The rearrangement links TRBV29-1 to TRBJ1-1, with D possibly being TRBD1 (5 bases). V gave up 8 bases and J gave up 5 bases, with 15 bases separating them. Germline V gene data show CDR1 as SQVTM and CDR2 as ANQGSEA. The CDR3 extends over 12 amino acids. The CDR3 sequence is CSSGHPGTEAFF. The CDR3 coding sequence is TGCAGCTCCGGACACCCCGGGACTGAAGCTTTCTTT.

On this clonotype: A much larger clone lies a single base off, so this may be a read error. The V call is TRBV6-1, the J call TRBJ1-5; D perhaps matches TRBD1 (6 bases). The CDR3 has 18 residues. CDR1 is MNHNS and CDR2 is SASEGT in the germline V gene. The V and J ends lost 0 bases and 6 bases respectively, with 21 bases between them. The CDR3 DNA is TGTGCCAGCAGTGAAGCCACGGGACACCCTGTAGCAGGTCAGCCCCAGCATTTT. It translates to CASSEATGHPVAGQPQHF.

V usage is TRBV4-2 and J usage is TRBJ1-1; TRBD1 might be the D (5 bases). The length of the CDR3 is 18 residues. The V gene's germline CDR1 is LGHNA and CDR2 YNFKEQ. V was cut by 3 bases and J by 6 bases, with 26 bases left in between. The CDR3 region is CASSQLMAGWGGVAEAFF. The DNA for the CDR3 is TGTGCCAGCAGCCAGCTTATGGCTGGTTGGGGAGGGGTGGCTGAAGCTTTCTTT.

This clonotype was detected ten times or more. This chain connects TRBV4-1 to TRBJ2-4; 16 bases align to TRBD2. After removal of 1 base from V and 1 base from J, the junction contained 7 bases not matched to a gene. Germline CDR1 and CDR2: MGHRA and YSYEKL. The CDR3 covers 20 residues. The DNA for the CDR3 is TGCGCCAGCAGCCAAGGTGGGACTAGCGGGAGGGCCGGGGCCAAAAACATTCAGTACTTC. It translates to CASSQGGTSGRAGAKNIQYF.

As regards this clonotype: Given a much more abundant clone one base away, this may be a read error. The rearrangement joins TRBV14 to TRBJ1-2, with D possibly TRBD1 on 5 matching bases. Germline V CDR1 and CDR2: SGHDN, FVKESK. V was pared by 0 bases and J by 8 bases, with 16 bases between. The length of the CDR3 is 15 residues. CDR3 amino acids: CASSQDRGVALGYTF. The DNA of the CDR3 is TGTGCCAGCAGCCAAGATCGAGGGGTCGCGTTGGGCTACACCTTC.

The sample holds one count of this clonotype. Just one base apart from a much larger clone, this may be a read error. The rearrangement uses TRBV4-2 and TRBJ1-1; maybe TRBD1 (6 bases). The CDR3 has 16 amino acids. V was shortened by 1 base and J by 0 bases, with 12 bases between the two germline ends. Germline CDR1 reads LGHNA; CDR2 reads YNFKEQ. The CDR3 sequence: CASSQAARGVNTEAFF. The CDR3 nucleotides are TGTGCCAGCAGCCAAGCGGCAAGGGGGGTGAACACTGAAGCTTTCTTT.

This clonotype was picked up one time. This chain links TRBV7-9 with TRBJ1-1; no definite D call. The CDR3 runs 15 residues. Germline values: CDR1 SEHNR, CDR2 FQNEAQ (reference sequence). The V gene lost 0 bases and the J gene lost 3 bases, with 11 bases spanning the gap. In nucleotides, the CDR3 is TGTGCCAGCAGCTTAGCTGCATTCCCCTACACTGAAGCTTTCTTT. It specifies CASSLAAFPYTEAFF.

The gene calls are TRBV5-1 and TRBJ2-5; 9 bases agree with TRBD1. CDR1 is SGHRS and CDR2 is YFSETQ in the germline V gene. The CDR3 spans 16 residues. Trimming took 4 bases from V and 2 from J; bases not matched to a gene: 9. CDR3 DNA sequence: TGCGCCAGCAGCAGGACCCAGGGACAGGGACAAGAGACCCAGTACTTC. Its protein product is CASSRTQGQGQETQYF.

With respect to this clonotype: Without the conserved terminal phenylalanine or tryptophan, this CDR3 likely stems from a read error. This chain uses TRBV11-2 with TRBJ2-1; D is tentatively TRBD1 or TRBD2 (6 bases each). This CDR3 has 18 amino acids. Germline lookup yields CDR1 SGHAT and CDR2 FQNNGV. The CDR3 nucleotides read TGCGCCAGCAGTTTAGGGGGGCCAGGACGGAGCTCCTACAATGAGCAGTTCCTC. It yields the protein CASSLGGPGRSSYNEQFL.

The chain combines TRBV7-8 with TRBJ2-7, with TRBD1 matching over 7 bases. J lost 7 bases, V lost 5 bases, and 8 bases had no gene match. The CDR3 contains 13 residues. In germline, CDR1 is SGHVS, CDR2 FQNEAQ. CDR3 sequence: CASSKTGNREQYF. The CDR3 region has the DNA TGTGCCAGCAGCAAGACAGGGAATCGGGAGCAGTACTTC.

Details on this clonotype: One base away lies a much larger clone, so this may be a sequencing read error. This likely comes from a read error, as the CDR3 has no conserved phenylalanine or tryptophan at its end. This rearrangement joins TRBV30 to TRBJ2-1, with no clear D. Germline CDR1 and CDR2: GTSNPN and SVGIG (reference sequence). The CDR3 covers 11 residues. The CDR3 is CARSQENEQFI. CDR3 DNA: TGTGCAAGAAGTCAGGAAAATGAGCAGTTCATC.

The chain carries TRBV29-1 and TRBJ2-5, with unresolved D. The CDR3 runs 15 residues. Germline loops: CDR1 SQVTM, CDR2 ANQGSEA. Trimming removed 1 base at V and 9 bases at J, with 21 bases between. This CDR3 reads CSVEGATWEHEAQYF. The CDR3 nucleotides are TGCAGCGTTGAAGGGGCTACATGGGAACATGAAGCCCAGTACTTC.

In regard to this clonotype: A much more abundant neighbour one base away suggests this may be a read error. The rearrangement uses TRBV12-3 or TRBV12-4 and TRBJ2-7, with D unresolved. This CDR3 region has 13 residues. Trimming cost V 5 bases and J 2 bases, with 10 bases left between them. The CDR3 DNA reads TGTGCCAGCAGTAGGTCCGAGGCCTACGAGCAGTACTTC. Residues: CASSRSEAYEQYF.

About this clonotype: A much more abundant neighbour one base away suggests this may be a read error. V and J are TRBV10-2 and TRBJ2-3; D perhaps matches TRBD2 (5 bases). The CDR3 is made up of 11 amino acids. Germline values: CDR1 WSHSY, CDR2 SAAADI. CDR3 DNA: TGCGCCAACAGTGAAAGCGGTACGCAGTATTTT. This translates into CANSESGTQYF.

This clonotype was observed at least ten times. The chain is built from TRBV12-3 or TRBV12-4 and TRBJ2-5; D unresolved. Trimming left V 5 bases short and J 1 base short, with 20 bases between. The CDR3 sequence is 17 residues long. As DNA, the CDR3 is TGTGCCAGCAGTCCCCGGGTCGCTAGGGCCCCCCAAGAGACCCAGTACTTC. Amino acids: CASSPRVARAPQETQYF.

On this clonotype: Given a much more abundant clone one base away, this may be a read error. The chain combines TRBV6-1 with TRBJ1-2; D call uncertain. This CDR3 region has 14 residues. V was shortened by 0 bases and J by 7 bases, with 12 bases between the two germline ends. The germline V gene encodes CDR1 MNHNS and CDR2 SASEGT. CDR3 sequence reads: CASSEADSGLGYTF. The CDR3 bases are TGTGCCAGCAGTGAAGCGGACTCCGGGCTTGGCTACACCTTC.

Worth noting for this clonotype: One end of the junction varies from germline; a read error may be responsible. The gene calls are TRBV11-1 and TRBJ2-1, with 10 bases that match TRBD1. The CDR3 runs 16 residues. CDR1 and CDR2 from the germline V gene are SGHAT and FQDESV (reference sequence). CDR3 region: CASSNRGQGGTNEEFF. The CDR3 DNA reads as TGTGCCAGCAGCAACCGAGGACAGGGGGGAACCAATGAGGAGTTCTTC.

Note on this clonotype: Relative to the germline gene, one junction end is altered; a read error may explain this. The V and J genes are TRBV5-1 and TRBJ2-4, with D possibly being TRBD1 (6 bases). Looked up from germline, CDR1 is SGHRS and CDR2 is YFSETQ. The CDR3 contains 15 residues. In DNA form, the CDR3 reads TGCGCCAGCAGCCTACTACAGGGAAACAAAAACAGTCAGTACTTC. This sequence encodes CASSLLQGNKNSQYF.

A remark on this clonotype: A much larger clone lies a single base off, so this may be a read error. The genes are TRBV4-2 and TRBJ2-3; a weak D match, TRBD2 (5 bases). This CDR3 is built from 14 residues. Trimming stripped 4 bases from V and 4 bases from J, with 12 bases between. From germline, CDR1 is LGHNA and CDR2 YNFKEQ. This chain's CDR3 is CASSLNSVADTQYF. CDR3 sequence (DNA): TGTGCCAGCAGCCTGAATAGCGTCGCAGATACGCAGTATTTT.

The table lists this clonotype with a count of one. The junction differs from germline at one of its ends, possibly a read error. The genes are TRBV29-1 and TRBJ1-1; D not resolved. Germline loops: CDR1 SQVTM, CDR2 ANQGSEA. This CDR3 region has 13 residues. CDR3 sequence reads: CSARPEVNTEALF. CDR3 nucleotides: TGCAGCGCCCGGCCGGAAGTGAACACTGAAGCTTTATTT.

There are many counts of this clonotype. This sequence joins TRBV5-5 and TRBJ2-2; D is ambiguous. The CDR3 sequence is 12 residues long. V lost 4 bases to trimming and J lost 8 bases, with 9 bases between them. CDR1 SGHKS and CDR2 YYEKEE come from the germline V gene (reference sequence). As DNA, the CDR3 is TGTGCCAGCAGCCCTAGGCAGGGGGAGCTGTTTTTT. Translated: CASSPRQGELFF.

Comment on this clonotype: The junction departs from the called germline gene at one end, perhaps through a read error. The chain combines TRBV11-2 with TRBJ2-1; 12 positions agree with TRBD2. Germline-derived CDR1 and CDR2 are SGHAT and FQNNGV. The CDR3 runs to 16 residues. The CDR3 sequence is CASSLGRTSGTNVQFF. For the CDR3, the DNA is TGTGCCAGCAGCTTAGGGAGGACTAGCGGGACCAATGTGCAGTTCTTC.

The chain has TRBV4-2 and TRBJ2-7; D might be TRBD2 (5 bases). Trimming left V 0 bases short and J 5 bases short, with 11 bases between. Germline values: CDR1 LGHNA, CDR2 YNFKEQ. CDR3 length: 14 residues. CDR3 residues: CASSQDKGSHEQYF. In DNA form, the CDR3 reads TGTGCCAGCAGCCAAGATAAAGGGAGCCACGAGCAGTACTTC.